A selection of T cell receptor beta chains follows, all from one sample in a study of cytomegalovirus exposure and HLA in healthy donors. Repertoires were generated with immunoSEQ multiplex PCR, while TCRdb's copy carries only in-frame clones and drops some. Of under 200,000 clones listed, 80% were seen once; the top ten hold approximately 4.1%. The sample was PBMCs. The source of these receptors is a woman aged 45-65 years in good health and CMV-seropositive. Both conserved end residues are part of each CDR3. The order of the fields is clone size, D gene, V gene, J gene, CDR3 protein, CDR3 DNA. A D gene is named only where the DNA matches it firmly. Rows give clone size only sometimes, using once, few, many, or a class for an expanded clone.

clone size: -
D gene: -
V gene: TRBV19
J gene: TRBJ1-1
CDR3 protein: CASRLGVGLLNTEAFF
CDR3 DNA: TGTGCCAGTAGACTGGGCGTGGGGCTATTGAACACTGAAGCTTTCTTT

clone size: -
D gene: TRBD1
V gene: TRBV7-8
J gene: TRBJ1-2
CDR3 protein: CASSLAPRDSRGYTF
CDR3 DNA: TGTGCCAGCAGCTTAGCCCCGAGGGACAGTCGGGGCTACACCTTC

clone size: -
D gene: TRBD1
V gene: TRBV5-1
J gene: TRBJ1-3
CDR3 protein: CASTDDRVGNTIYF
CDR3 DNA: TGCGCCAGCACCGATGACAGGGTTGGAAACACCATATATTTT

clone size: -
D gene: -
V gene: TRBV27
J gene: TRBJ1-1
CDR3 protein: CASSLAGRTEAFF
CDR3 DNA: TGTGCCAGCAGTTTAGCGGGGAGAACTGAAGCTTTCTTT

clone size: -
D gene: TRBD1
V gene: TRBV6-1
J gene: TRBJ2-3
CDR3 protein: CASSERGRGQGPDTQYF
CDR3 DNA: TGTGCCAGCAGTGAAAGGGGTCGGGGACAGGGGCCAGATACGCAGTATTTT

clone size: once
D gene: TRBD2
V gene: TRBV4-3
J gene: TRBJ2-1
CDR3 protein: CASSQDLAGGMFGEQFF
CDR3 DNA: TGCGCCAGCAGCCAAGATCTGGCGGGAGGGATGTTCGGTGAGCAGTTCTTC

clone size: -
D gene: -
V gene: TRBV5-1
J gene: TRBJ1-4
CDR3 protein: CASSLEGVANEKLFF
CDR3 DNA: TGCGCCAGCAGCTTGGAGGGGGTGGCTAATGAAAAACTGTTTTTT

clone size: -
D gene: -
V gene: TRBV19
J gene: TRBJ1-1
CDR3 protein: CARKNRVLVEAFF
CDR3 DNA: TGTGCCAGGAAGAACAGGGTTTTGGTTGAAGCTTTCTTT

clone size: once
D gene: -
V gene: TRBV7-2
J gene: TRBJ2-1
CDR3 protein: CASSLVNSGYEQFF
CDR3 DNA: TGTGCCAGCAGCTTGGTTAATTCCGGTTATGAGCAGTTCTTC

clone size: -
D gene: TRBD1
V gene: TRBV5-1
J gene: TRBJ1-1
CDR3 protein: CASSQDREAAAEAFF
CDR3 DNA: TGCGCCAGCAGCCAAGACAGGGAGGCCGCTGCTGAAGCTTTCTTT

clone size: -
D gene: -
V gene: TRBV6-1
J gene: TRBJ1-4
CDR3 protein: CASSESRLNEKLFF
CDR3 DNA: TGTGCCAGCAGTGAAAGCCGACTTAATGAAAAACTGTTTTTT

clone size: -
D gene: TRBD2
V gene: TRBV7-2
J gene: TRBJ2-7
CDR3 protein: CASSLEGTSGFSEQYF
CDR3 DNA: TGTGCCAGCAGCTTAGAGGGGACTAGCGGGTTTAGCGAGCAGTACTTC

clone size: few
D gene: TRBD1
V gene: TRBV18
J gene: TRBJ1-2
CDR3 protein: CASSREVTTVTGGSGYTF
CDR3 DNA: TGTGCCAGCTCACGAGAAGTTACCACGGTTACAGGGGGCTCTGGCTACACCTTC

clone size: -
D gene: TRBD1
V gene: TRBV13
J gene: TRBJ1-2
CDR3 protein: CASSLVTGVRYGYTF
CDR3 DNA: TGTGCCAGCAGCTTAGTGACAGGGGTTCGCTATGGCTACACCTTC

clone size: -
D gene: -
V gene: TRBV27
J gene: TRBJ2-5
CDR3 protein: CASSLSGETQYF
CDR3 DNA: TGTGCCAGCAGTTTATCGGGCGAGACCCAGTACTTC

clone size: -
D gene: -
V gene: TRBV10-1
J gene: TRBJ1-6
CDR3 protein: CASSAEGQLNSPLHF
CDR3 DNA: TGCGCCAGCAGTGCGGAAGGACAGCTAAATTCACCCCTCCACTTT

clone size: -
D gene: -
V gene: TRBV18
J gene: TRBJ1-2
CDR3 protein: CASSQGAEYGYTF
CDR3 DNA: TGTGCCAGCTCACAGGGAGCTGAGTATGGCTACACCTTC

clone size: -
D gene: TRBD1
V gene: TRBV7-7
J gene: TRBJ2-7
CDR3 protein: CASRLDRGPYEQYF
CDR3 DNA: TGTGCTAGCAGATTGGACAGGGGGCCGTACGAGCAGTACTTC

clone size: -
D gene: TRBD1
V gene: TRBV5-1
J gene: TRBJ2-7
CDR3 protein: CASNNGQGTYEQYF
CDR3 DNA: TGCGCCAGCAATAACGGACAGGGGACCTACGAGCAGTACTTC

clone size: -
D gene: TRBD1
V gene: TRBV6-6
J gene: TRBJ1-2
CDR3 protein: CASNDRGRSYGYTF
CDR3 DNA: TGTGCCAGCAACGACAGGGGTAGAAGCTATGGCTACACCTTC

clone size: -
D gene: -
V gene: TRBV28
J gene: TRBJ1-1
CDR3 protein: CASSFMGQGLVNTEAFF
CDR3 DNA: TGTGCCAGCAGTTTTATGGGCCAGGGCCTTGTGAACACTGAAGCTTTCTTT

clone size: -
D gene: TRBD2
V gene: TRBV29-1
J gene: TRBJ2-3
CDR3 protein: CSATSDLDTQYF
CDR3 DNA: TGCAGCGCGACTAGCGATTTAGATACGCAGTATTTT

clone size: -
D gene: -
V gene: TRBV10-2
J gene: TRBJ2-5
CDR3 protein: CASSESQPRGIGTQYF
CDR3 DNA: TGCGCCAGCAGTGAGTCCCAACCCCGGGGAATTGGGACCCAGTACTTC

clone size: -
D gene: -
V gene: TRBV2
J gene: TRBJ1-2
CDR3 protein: CASSEEALRRAYTF
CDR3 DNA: TGTGCCAGCAGTGAAGAGGCCCTTCGGCGGGCCTACACCTTC

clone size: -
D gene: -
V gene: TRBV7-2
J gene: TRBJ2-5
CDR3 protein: CASSSLGGSVETQYF
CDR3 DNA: TGTGCCAGCAGCTCCCTTGGGGGGAGCGTAGAGACCCAGTACTTC

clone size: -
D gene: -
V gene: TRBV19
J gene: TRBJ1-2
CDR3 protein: CASSIGGGGYGYTF
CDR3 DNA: TGTGCCAGTAGTATAGGCGGAGGCGGCTATGGCTACACCTTC

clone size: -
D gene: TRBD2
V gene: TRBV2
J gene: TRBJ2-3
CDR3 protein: CASSEGSGVRLDTQYF
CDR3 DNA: TGTGCCAGCAGTGAAGGGAGCGGGGTAAGGTTGGATACGCAGTATTTT

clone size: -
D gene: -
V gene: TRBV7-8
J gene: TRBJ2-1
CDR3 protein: CASSLVPRSSYNEQFF
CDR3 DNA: TGTGCCAGCAGCTTAGTTCCCCGTAGCTCCTACAATGAGCAGTTCTTC

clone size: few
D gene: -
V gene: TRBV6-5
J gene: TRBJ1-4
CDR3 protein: CASSSNPPREKLFF
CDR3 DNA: TGTGCCAGCAGTAGTAACCCTCCGAGGGAAAAACTGTTTTTT

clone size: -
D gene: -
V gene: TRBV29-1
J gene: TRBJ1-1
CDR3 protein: CSVGQAREAEAFF
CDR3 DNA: TGCAGCGTTGGTCAGGCCCGGGAGGCTGAAGCTTTCTTT

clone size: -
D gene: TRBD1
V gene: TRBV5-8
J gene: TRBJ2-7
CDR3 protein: CASSLGTGRDYEQYF
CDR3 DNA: TGTGCCAGCAGCTTAGGGACAGGGAGGGACTACGAGCAGTACTTC

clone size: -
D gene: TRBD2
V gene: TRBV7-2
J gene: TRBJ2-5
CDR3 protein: CASSLQSGNWETQYF
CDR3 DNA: TGTGCCAGCAGCCTACAAAGCGGGAACTGGGAGACCCAGTACTTC

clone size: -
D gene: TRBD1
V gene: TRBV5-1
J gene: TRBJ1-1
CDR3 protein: CASSLGTRQGATPAFF
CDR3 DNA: TGCGCCAGCAGCTTGGGCACGCGACAGGGGGCCACTCCAGCTTTCTTT

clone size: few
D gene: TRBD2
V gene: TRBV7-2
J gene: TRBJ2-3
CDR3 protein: CASSLIAGGSTDTQYF
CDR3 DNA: TGTGCCAGCAGCTTAATAGCGGGAGGCTCCACAGATACGCAGTATTTT

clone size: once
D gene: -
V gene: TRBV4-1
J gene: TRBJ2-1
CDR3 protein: CASSQEVLLGGHYNEQFF
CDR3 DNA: TGCGCCAGCAGCCAAGAAGTTCTCTTGGGGGGGCACTACAATGAGCAGTTCTTC

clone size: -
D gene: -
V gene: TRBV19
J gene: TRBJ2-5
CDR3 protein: CASTIQGGQETQYF
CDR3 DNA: TGTGCCAGTACCATTCAGGGGGGACAAGAGACCCAGTACTTC

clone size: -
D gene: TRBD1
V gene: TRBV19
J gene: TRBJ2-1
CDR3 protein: CASSATGGREQFF
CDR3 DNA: TGTGCCAGTAGTGCCACAGGGGGACGGGAGCAGTTCTTC

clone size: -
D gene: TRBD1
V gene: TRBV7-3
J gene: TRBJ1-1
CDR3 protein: CASSSLGQGAAFF
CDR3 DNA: TGTGCCAGCAGCTCCTTAGGACAGGGGGCTGCTTTCTTT

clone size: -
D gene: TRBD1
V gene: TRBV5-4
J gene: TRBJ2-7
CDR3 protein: CASSFSTGAYEQYF
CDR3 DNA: TGTGCCAGCAGCTTTAGCACAGGGGCCTACGAGCAGTACTTC

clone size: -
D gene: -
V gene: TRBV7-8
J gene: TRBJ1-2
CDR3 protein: CASSLVGSPNYGYTF
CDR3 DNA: TGTGCCAGCAGCTTAGTCGGGAGCCCCAACTATGGCTACACCTTC

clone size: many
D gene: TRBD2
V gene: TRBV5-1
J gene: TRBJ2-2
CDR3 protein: CASSWTSQNGELFF
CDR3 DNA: TGCGCCAGCAGCTGGACTAGCCAGAACGGGGAGCTGTTTTTT

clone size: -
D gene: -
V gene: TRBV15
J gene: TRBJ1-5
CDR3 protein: CATSVGVTASNQPQHF
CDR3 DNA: TGTGCCACCTCAGTTGGTGTAACAGCTAGCAATCAGCCCCAGCATTTT

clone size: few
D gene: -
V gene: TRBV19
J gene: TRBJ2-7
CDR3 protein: CASSLGLGFYEQYF
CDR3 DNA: TGTGCCAGTAGCCTCGGACTGGGATTCTACGAGCAGTACTTC

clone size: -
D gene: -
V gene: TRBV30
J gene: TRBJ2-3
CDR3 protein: CAWSGVGGFTDTQYF
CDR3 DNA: TGTGCCTGGAGTGGGGTAGGCGGTTTCACAGATACGCAGTATTTT

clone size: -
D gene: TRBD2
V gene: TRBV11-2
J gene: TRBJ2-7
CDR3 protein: CASSSLGAGGAYEQYF
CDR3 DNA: TGTGCCAGCAGCTCCTTGGGAGCGGGAGGGGCCTACGAGCAGTACTTC

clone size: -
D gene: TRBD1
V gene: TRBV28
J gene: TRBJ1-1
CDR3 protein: CASTPDRGPTEAFF
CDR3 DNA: TGTGCCAGCACCCCGGACAGGGGGCCCACTGAAGCTTTCTTT

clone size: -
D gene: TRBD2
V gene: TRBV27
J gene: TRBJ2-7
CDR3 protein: CASRTSGRGEQYF
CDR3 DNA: TGTGCCAGCAGGACTAGCGGGAGGGGTGAGCAGTACTTC

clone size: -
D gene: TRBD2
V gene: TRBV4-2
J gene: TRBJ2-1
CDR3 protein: CASSQAPSGVYNEQFF
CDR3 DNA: TGTGCCAGCAGCCAAGCCCCTAGCGGGGTTTACAATGAGCAGTTCTTC

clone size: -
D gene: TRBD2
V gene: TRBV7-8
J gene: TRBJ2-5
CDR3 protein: CASSPRGAGGPPETQYF
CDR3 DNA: TGTGCCAGCAGCCCTCGGGGAGCGGGAGGTCCACCCGAGACCCAGTACTTC

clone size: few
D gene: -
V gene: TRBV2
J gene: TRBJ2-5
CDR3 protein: CASSDSEGSIETQYF
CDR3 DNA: TGTGCCAGCAGTGATTCTGAGGGTTCGATAGAGACCCAGTACTTC

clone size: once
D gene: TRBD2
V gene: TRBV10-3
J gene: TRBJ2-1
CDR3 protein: CAISLGLADNEQFF
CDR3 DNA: TGTGCCATCAGTCTCGGACTAGCGGACAATGAGCAGTTCTTC